These 9 T cell receptor beta chains came from one sample sequenced in a study of regulatory T cells in long-lasting Graves disease. The time point is: newly diagnosed GD, antithyroid drugs for less than 3 months. TCR sequences were obtained from RNA taken from PBMCs. Through Arm-PCR of CDR3 regions and iRepertoire HTBI primers, TCR beta libraries were built. MiXCR, applied by TCRdb to the multiplex PCR reads, yields one record per CDR3 protein. This sample carries about 530,000 distinct CDR3 sequences, about 16% of them seen once, and the ten largest clones take 25%. The same data also went into a second study, on T cells in Graves' hyperthyroidism and ophthalmopathy.

Sample: peripheral blood mononuclear cells (PBMCs), taken at new diagnosis, from a patient treated with antithyroid drugs. The receptors shown here come from a woman aged 35-65 years with Graves disease.

J is TRBJ1-2 and V is TRBV19; D ambiguous. In germline, CDR1 is LNHDA, CDR2 SQIVND (reference sequence). The CDR3 loop spans 14 amino acids. V gave up 1 base and J gave up 0 bases, with 6 bases separating them. CDR3 in amino acids: CASSIAAPNYGYTF. The CDR3 nucleotides are TGTGCCAGTAGTATAGCGGCCCCTAACTATGGCTACACCTTC.

This clonotype came up many times. The J gene is TRBJ1-1, the V gene TRBV5-4; no firm D call. This CDR3 comprises 12 residues. The germline CDR1 and CDR2 sequences are SGHNT and YYREEE (reference sequence). V dropped 4 bases and J dropped 5 bases, with 9 bases sitting between them. The CDR3 spells CASSAAGTEAFF. The CDR3 nucleotides are TGTGCCAGCAGCGCCGCCGGGACTGAAGCTTTCTTT.

This clonotype was recorded many times. The rearrangement links TRBV20-1 to TRBJ2-1; 10 positions match TRBD2. This CDR3 spans 15 amino acids. Trimming cost V 6 bases and J 7 bases; bases outside gene matches: 12. CDR1 is DFQATT, CDR2 SNEGSKA, per germline (reference sequence). The CDR3 reads CSADQLAGFGNEQFF. The CDR3 region has the DNA TGCAGTGCAGACCAACTAGCGGGGTTTGGTAATGAGCAGTTCTTC.

In this sample, this clonotype turned up many times. The rearrangement uses TRBV12-3 or TRBV12-4 and TRBJ2-7; the match to TRBD1 covers 8 bases. J gave up 4 bases and V 6 bases, and 11 bases lay outside the gene matches. CDR3 length equals 15 residues. Written as DNA, the CDR3 is TGTGCCAGCAGCCATAGGACAGGGTTGGCGTACGAGCAGTACTTC. It specifies CASSHRTGLAYEQYF.

V is TRBV3-1 and J is TRBJ1-5; D perhaps matches TRBD1 (5 bases). CDR3 size: 14 residues. CDR1 LGHDT and CDR2 YNNKEL come from the germline V gene (reference sequence). V lost 1 base and J 4 bases, leaving 8 bases between the germline ends. The CDR3 reads CASSQVGQNQPQHF. As DNA, the CDR3 is TGTGCCAGCAGCCAAGTAGGACAAAATCAGCCCCAGCATTTT. The full variable domain, its missing parts supplied by reference TRBV3-1 and TRBJ1-5, is DTAVSQTPKYLVTQMGNDKSIKCEQNLGHDTMYWYKQDSKKFLKIMFSYNNKELIINETVPNRFSPKSPDKAHLNLHINSLELGDSAVYFCASSQVGQNQPQHFGDGTRLSIL.

The table lists this clonotype with many counts. The chain combines TRBV18 with TRBJ1-1, with D possibly matching TRBD1 (5 bases). The germline V gene has CDR1 KGHSH and CDR2 LQKENI. The germline V and J ends were trimmed by 4 bases and 4 bases, with 10 bases remaining between them. The CDR3 is 13 amino acids. The DNA of the CDR3 is TGTGCCAGCTCACTCCTTGACAGCACTGAAGCTTTCTTT. Translating it yields CASSLLDSTEAFF. The complete variable domain, with remaining parts taken from reference TRBV18 and TRBJ1-1, reads NAGVMQNPRHLVRRRGQEARLRCSPMKGHSHVYWYRQLPEEGLKFMVYLQKENIIDESGMPKERFSAEFPKEGPSILRIQQVVRGDSAAYFCASSLLDSTEAFFGQGTRLTVV.

The V call is TRBV7-2, the J call TRBJ2-1; no definite D call. The V end was cut by 1 base, the J end by 11 bases, with 9 bases between. This CDR3 is 12 amino acids long. Germline lookup yields CDR1 SGHTA and CDR2 FQGNSA. Here the CDR3 DNA reads TGTGCCAGCAGCTTAGGTATAGACAAGCAGTTCTTC. Translating gives CASSLGIDKQFF.

This clonotype has just a few counts. The junction departs from the called germline gene at one end, perhaps through a read error. The chain is built from TRBV15 and TRBJ2-3, with no clear D. Looked up from germline, CDR1 is LNHNV and CDR2 is YYDKDF (reference sequence). CDR3 length: 12 amino acids. The DNA for the CDR3 is TGTGCCACCGGCAGAGATCTGTATACGCAGTATTTT. Its protein product is CATGRDLYTQYF.

This clonotype appeared many times. The V and J genes are TRBV19 and TRBJ1-5; maybe TRBD1 (6 bases). Germline assignment: CDR1 LNHDA and CDR2 SQIVND (reference sequence). Trimming stripped 5 bases from V and 3 bases from J, with 14 bases between. The CDR3 loop spans 15 amino acids. The DNA for the CDR3 is TGTGCCAGTAGTTATCTGCAGGGGTTCAATCAGCCCCAGCATTTT. Encoded protein: CASSYLQGFNQPQHF.